This entry describes one T cell receptor beta chain. This sample was taken from a study of shared clonotypes between healthy human individuals. Sequencing was performed with immunoSEQ multiplex PCR; in TCRdb, only in-frame clones are kept and a portion is missing. This sample has over a million clones, with about 76% found just once. The CDR3 spans 15 residues. CDR1 is SGHTA, CDR2 FQGNSA, per germline. The J segment lost 0 bases and the V segment lost 4 bases, leaving 5 bases of the junction unmatched. What was sequenced was memory CD4+ T cells sorted from blood. Documented subset: CD45RA-negative fraction. This clonotype originated in a young man in good health. The chain is built from TRBV7-2 and TRBJ2-7; 8 positions match TRBD2. The CDR3 DNA reads as TGTGCCAGCAGCTCGAGGACTAGCCCCTCCTACGAGCAGTACTTC. It encodes CASSSRTSPSYEQYF.